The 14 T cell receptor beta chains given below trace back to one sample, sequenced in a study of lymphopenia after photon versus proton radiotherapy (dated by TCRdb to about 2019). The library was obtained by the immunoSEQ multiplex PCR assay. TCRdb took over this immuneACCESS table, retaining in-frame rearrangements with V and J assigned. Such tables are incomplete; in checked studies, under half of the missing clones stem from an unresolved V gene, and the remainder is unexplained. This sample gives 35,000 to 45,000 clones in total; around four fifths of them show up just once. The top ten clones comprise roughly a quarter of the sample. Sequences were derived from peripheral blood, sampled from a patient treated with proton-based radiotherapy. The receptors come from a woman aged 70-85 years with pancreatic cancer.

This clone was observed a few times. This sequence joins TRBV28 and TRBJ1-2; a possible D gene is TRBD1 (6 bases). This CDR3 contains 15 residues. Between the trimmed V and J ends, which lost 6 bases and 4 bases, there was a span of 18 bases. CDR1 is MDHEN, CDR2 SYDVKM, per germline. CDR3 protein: CASSPRGTAIYGYTF. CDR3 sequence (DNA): TGTGCCAGCAGCCCGAGGGGGACGGCGATCTATGGCTACACCTTC.

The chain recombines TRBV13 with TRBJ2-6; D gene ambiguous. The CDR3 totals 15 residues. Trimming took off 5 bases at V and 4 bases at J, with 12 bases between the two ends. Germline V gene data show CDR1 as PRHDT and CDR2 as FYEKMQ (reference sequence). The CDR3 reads CASSLPLRGANVLTF. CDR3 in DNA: TGTGCCAGCAGCCTCCCGCTGCGAGGGGCCAACGTCCTGACTTTC.

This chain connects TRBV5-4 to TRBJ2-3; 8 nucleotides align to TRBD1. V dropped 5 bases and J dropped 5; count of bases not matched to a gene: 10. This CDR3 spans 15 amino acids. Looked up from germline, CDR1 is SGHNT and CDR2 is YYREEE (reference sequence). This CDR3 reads CASRIRTGRGDTQYF. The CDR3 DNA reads TGTGCCAGCAGGATCCGGACAGGGAGAGGAGATACGCAGTATTTT.

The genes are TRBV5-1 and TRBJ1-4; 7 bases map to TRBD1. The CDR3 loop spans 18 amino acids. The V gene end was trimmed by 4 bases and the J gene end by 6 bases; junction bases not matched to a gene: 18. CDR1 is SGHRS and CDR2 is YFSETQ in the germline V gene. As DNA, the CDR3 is TGCGCCAGCAGCACGCGGGGACAGCTTCTTTTATCCGATGAAAAACTGTTTTTT. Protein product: CASSTRGQLLLSDEKLFF.

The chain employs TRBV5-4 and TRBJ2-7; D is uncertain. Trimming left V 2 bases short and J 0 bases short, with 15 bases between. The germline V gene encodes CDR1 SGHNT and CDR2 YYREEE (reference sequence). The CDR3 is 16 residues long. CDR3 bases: TGTGCCAGCAGCTTCAAAGTCGGACCTGGCTCCTACGAGCAGTACTTC. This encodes CASSFKVGPGSYEQYF.

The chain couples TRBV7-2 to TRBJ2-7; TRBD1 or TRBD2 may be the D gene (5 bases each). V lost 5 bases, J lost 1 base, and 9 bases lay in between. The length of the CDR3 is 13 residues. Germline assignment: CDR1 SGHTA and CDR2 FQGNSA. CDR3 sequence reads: CASSRDRSYEQYF. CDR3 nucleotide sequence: TGTGCCAGCAGCCGGGACCGATCCTACGAGCAGTACTTC. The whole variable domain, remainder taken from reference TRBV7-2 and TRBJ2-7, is GAGVSQSPSNKVTEKGKDVELRCDPISGHTALYWYRQSLGQGLEFLIYFQGNSAPDKSGLPSDRFSAERTGGSVSTLTIQRTQQEDSAVYLCASSRDRSYEQYFGPGTRLTVT.

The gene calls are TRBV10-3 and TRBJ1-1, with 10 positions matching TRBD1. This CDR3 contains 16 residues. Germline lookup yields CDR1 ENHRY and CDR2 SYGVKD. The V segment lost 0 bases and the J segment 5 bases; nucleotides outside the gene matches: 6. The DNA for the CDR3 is TGTGCCATCAGTGAGTCTTTGACAGGGGGCAGGACTGAAGCTTTCTTT. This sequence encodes CAISESLTGGRTEAFF.

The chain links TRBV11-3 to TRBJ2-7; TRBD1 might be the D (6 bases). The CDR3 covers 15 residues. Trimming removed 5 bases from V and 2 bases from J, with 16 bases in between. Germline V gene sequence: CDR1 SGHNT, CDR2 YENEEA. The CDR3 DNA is TGTGCCAGCAGCGGGGGTCGGGACACCACCTACGAGCAGTACTTC. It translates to CASSGGRDTTYEQYF.

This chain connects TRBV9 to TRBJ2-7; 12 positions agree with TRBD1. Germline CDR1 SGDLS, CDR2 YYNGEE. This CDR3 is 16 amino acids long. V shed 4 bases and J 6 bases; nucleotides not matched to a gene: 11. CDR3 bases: TGTGCCAGCAGCCTCGAAGGGGACAGGGGGCGCGGCGAGCAGTACTTC. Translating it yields CASSLEGDRGRGEQYF. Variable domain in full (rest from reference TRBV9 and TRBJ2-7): DSGVTQTPKHLITATGQRVTLRCSPRSGDLSVYWYQQSLDQGLQFLIQYYNGEERAKGNILERFSAQQFPDLHSELNLSSLELGDSALYFCASSLEGDRGRGEQYFGPGTRLTVT.

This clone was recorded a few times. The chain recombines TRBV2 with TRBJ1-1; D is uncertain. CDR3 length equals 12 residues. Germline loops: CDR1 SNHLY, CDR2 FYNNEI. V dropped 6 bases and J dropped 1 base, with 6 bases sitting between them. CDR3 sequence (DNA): TGTGCCAGCAGGGATACGAACACTGAAGCTTTCTTT. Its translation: CASRDTNTEAFF. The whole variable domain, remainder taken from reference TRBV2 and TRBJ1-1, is EPEVTQTPSHQVTQMGQEVILRCVPISNHLYFYWYRQILGQKVEFLVSFYNNEISEKSEIFDDQFSVERPDGSNFTLKIRSTKLEDSAMYFCASRDTNTEAFFGQGTRLTVV.

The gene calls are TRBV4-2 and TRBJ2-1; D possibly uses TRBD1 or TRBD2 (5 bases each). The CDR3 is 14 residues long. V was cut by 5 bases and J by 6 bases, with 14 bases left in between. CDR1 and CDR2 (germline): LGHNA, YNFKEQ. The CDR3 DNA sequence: TGTGCCAGCAGCGAGGGACCAGCGTTCAATGAGCAGTTCTTC. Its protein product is CASSEGPAFNEQFF.

CDR3 protein: CASSLLGLAGASYEQYF. The CDR3 DNA reads as TGTGCCAGCAGTTTATTGGGACTAGCGGGAGCTTCCTACGAGCAGTACTTC. The chain employs TRBV28 and TRBJ2-7, with 14 bases lining up with TRBD2. Germline CDR1 and CDR2: MDHEN and SYDVKM. The CDR3 contains 17 residues. V was clipped by 1 base and J by 1 base; unmatched bases: 3.

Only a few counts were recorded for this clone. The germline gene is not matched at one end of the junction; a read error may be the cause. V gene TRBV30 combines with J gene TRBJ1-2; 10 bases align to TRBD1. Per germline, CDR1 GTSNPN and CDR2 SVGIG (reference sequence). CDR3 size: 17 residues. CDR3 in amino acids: CVWRTTTSGQGTGGYTF. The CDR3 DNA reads TGTGTCTGGAGGACGACGACATCGGGACAGGGGACGGGTGGCTACACCTTC. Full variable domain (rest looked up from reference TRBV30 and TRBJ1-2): SQTIHQWPATLVQPVGSPLSLECTVEGTSNPNLYWYRQAAGRGLQLLFYSVGIGQISSEVPQNLSASRPQDRQFILSSKKLLLSDSGFYLCVWRTTTSGQGTGGYTFGSGTRLTVV.

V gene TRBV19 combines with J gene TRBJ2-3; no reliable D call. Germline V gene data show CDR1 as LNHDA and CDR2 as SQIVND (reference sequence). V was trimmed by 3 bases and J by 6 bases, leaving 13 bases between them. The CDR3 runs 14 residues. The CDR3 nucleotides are TGTGCCAGTAGTATTTTGTCTGTAGCTGATACGCAGTATTTT. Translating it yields CASSILSVADTQYF.